This TCR beta chain appears in the sequencing data of a study of T cells in Graves' hyperthyroidism and ophthalmopathy. Hyperthyroidism patients were newly diagnosed, had disease duration under 2 months, and were aged 18 to 65 years. Patients showing uncontrolled infection, other autoimmune disease, pregnancy or lactation were ineligible. Progressors' blood was drawn at hyperthyroidism diagnosis, before ophthalmopathy symptoms. Findings of the study overall: Most thyroid clonotypes that were expanded above 0.001 also turned up in blood.

The CDR3 regions of TCR beta were amplified from RNA transcripts. An initial round of RT-PCR targeting the TCR CDR3 relied on the HTBI primer set. In TCRdb, the multiplex PCR reads were re-called with MiXCR into one record per CDR3 protein. The sample shows fewer than 900,000 distinct CDR3 sequences, around 20% of them seen only once. Trimming removed 4 bases from V and 6 bases from J, with 13 bases in between. The V gene's germline CDR1 is LGHDT and CDR2 YNNKEL (reference sequence). CDR3 length: 14 residues. This clonotype was counted at least ten times. Its antigen is as yet unknown. This receptor was obtained from a woman aged 50 to 65 with Graves' hyperthyroidism that later progressed to Graves' ophthalmopathy. The V and J genes are TRBV3-1 and TRBJ2-1, with unresolved D. Sequenced sample: blood. The CDR3 spells CASSRQAPFNEQFF. As DNA, the CDR3 is TGTGCCAGCAGCCGGCAGGCACCCTTCAATGAGCAGTTCTTC.